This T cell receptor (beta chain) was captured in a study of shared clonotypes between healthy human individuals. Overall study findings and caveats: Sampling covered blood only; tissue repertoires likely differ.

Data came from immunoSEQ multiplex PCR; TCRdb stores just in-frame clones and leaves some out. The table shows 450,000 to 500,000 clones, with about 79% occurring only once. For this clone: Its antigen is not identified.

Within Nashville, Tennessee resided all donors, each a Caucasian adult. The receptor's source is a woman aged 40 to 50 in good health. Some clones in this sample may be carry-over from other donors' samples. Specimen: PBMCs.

CDR3 nucleotides: TGTGCCAGCAGTCCGCCGATGGACCTTTATGGCTACACCTTC. Amino acids: CASSPPMDLYGYTF. J is TRBJ1-2 and V is TRBV28; no reliable D call. Looked up from germline, CDR1 is MDHEN and CDR2 is SYDVKM. Trimming stripped 5 bases from V and 5 bases from J, with 15 bases between. This CDR3 region has 14 residues.